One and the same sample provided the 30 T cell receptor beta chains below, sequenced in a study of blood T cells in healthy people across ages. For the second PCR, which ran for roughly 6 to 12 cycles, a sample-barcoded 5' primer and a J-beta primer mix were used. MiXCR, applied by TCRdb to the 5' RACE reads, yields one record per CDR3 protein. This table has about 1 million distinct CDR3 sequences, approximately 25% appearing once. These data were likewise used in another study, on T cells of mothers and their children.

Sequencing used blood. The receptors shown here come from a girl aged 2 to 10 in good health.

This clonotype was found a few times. The CDR3 is CSTHSLRGAPRLSYNEQFF. CDR3 in DNA: TGCAGTACCCATAGTCTGCGGGGGGCCCCCCGTTTGTCCTACAATGAGCAGTTCTTC. J is TRBJ2-1 and V is TRBV20-1; 8 nucleotides align to TRBD2. The germline V gene encodes CDR1 DFQATT and CDR2 SNEGSKA (reference sequence). CDR3 length: 19 residues. J gave up 1 base and V 8 bases, and 22 bases lay outside the gene matches.

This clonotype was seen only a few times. This CDR3 reads CASRVVGQWGEQYF. The DNA of the CDR3 is TGTGCCAGCAGGGTGGTGGGTCAGTGGGGCGAGCAGTACTTC. V usage is TRBV6-5 and J usage is TRBJ2-7; D is unclear. Trimming stripped 6 bases from V and 6 bases from J, with 18 bases between. The germline V gene encodes CDR1 MNHEY and CDR2 SVGAGI. The CDR3 totals 14 residues.

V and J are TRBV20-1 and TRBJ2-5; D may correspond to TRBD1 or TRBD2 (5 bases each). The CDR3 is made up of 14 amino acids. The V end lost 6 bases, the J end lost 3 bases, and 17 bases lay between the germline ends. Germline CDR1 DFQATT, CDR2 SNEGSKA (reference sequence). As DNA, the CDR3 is TGCAGTGCCCCGTTACAGGACTCGAAAGAGACCCAGTACTTC. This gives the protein CSAPLQDSKETQYF.

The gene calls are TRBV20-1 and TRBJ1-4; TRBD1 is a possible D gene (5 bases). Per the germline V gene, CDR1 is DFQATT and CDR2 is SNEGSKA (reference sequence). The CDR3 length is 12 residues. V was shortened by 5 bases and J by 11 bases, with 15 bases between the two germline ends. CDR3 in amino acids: CSAGTLRDKLFF. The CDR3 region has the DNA TGCAGTGCTGGGACTTTAAGGGACAAACTGTTTTTT.

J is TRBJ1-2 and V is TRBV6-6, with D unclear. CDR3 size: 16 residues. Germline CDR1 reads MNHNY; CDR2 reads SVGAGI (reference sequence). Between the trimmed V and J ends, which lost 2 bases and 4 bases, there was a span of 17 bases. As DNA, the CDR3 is TGTGCCAGCAGTTACGCCGAAACCCAGATCCGCTATGGCTACACCTTC. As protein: CASSYAETQIRYGYTF.

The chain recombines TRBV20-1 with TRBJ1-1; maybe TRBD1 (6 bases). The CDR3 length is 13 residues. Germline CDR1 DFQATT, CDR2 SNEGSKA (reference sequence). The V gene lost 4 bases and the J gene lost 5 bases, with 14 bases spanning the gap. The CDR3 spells CSAMQGKGTEAFF. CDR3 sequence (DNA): TGCAGTGCTATGCAGGGGAAAGGGACTGAAGCTTTCTTT.

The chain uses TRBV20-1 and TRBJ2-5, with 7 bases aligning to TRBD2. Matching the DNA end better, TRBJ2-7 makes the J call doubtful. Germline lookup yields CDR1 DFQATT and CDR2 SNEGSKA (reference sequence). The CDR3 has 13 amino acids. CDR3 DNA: TGCAGTGCCACCGTGGGGGGGGCCTACGAGCAGTACTTC. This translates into CSATVGGAYEQYF.

CDR3 nucleotide sequence: TGTGCCAGCACCCCTGTACCAGGGGGGGGCACAGATACGCAGTATTTT. Protein sequence: CASTPVPGGGTDTQYF. The chain couples TRBV7-9 to TRBJ2-3; D assignment may be TRBD1 or TRBD2 (7 bases each). V gave up 7 bases and J gave up 1 base, with 18 bases separating them. The CDR3 runs 16 residues. Germline CDR1 and CDR2: SEHNR and FQNEAQ (reference sequence).

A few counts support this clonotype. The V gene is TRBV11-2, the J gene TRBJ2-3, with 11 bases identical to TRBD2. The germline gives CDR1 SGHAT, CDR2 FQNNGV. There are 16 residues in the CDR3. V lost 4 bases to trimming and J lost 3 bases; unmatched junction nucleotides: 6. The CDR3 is CASSSLAGGITDTQYF. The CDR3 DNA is TGTGCCAGCAGCTCCTTAGCGGGGGGGATAACAGATACGCAGTATTTT.

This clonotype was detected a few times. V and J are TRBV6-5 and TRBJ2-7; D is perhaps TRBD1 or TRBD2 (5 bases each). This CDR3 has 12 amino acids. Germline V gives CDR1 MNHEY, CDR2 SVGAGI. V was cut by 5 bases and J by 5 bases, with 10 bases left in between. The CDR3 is CASSVGANEQYF. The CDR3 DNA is TGTGCCAGCAGTGTCGGGGCCAACGAGCAGTACTTC.

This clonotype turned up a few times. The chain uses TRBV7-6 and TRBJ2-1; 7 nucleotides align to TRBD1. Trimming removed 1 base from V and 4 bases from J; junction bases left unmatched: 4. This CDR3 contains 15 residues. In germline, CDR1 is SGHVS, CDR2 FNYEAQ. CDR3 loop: CASSLVGTEYNEQFF. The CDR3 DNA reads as TGTGCCAGCAGCTTAGTGGGGACAGAGTACAATGAGCAGTTCTTC.

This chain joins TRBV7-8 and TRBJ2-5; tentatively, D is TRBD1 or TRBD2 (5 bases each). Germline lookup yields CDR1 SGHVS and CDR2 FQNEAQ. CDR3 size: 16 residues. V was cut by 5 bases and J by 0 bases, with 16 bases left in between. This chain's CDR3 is CASSHLGEVYQETQYF. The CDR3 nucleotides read TGTGCCAGCAGCCACTTGGGGGAAGTGTACCAAGAGACCCAGTACTTC. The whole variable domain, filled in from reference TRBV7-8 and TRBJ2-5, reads GAGVSQSPRYKVAKRGQDVALRCDPISGHVSLFWYQQALGQGPEFLTYFQNEAQLDKSGLPSDRFFAERPEGSVSTLKIQRTQQEDSAVYLCASSHLGEVYQETQYFGPGTRLLVL.

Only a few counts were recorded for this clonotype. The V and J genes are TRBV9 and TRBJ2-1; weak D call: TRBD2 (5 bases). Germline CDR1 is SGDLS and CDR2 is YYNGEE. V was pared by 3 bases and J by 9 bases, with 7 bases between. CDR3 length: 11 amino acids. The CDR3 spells CASSDEGEQFF. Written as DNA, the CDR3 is TGTGCCAGCAGCGACGAGGGTGAGCAGTTCTTC.

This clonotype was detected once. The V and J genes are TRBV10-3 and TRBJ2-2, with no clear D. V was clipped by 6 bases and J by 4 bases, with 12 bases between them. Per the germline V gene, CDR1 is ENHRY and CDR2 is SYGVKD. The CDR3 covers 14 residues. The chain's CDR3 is CAISVDTFTGELFF. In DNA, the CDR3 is TGTGCCATCAGCGTTGACACCTTCACCGGGGAGCTGTTTTTT.

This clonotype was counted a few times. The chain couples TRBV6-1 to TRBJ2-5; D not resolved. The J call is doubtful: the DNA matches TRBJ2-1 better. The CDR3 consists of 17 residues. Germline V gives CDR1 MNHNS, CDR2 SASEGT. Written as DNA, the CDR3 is TGTGCCAGCGGTGCAAAAAGTATAAGACTCTCATACAATGAGCAGTTCTTC. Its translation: CASGAKSIRLSYNEQFF.

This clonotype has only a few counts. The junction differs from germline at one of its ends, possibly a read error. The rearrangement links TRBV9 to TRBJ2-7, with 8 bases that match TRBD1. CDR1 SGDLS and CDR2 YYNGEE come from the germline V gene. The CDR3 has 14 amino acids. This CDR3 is CTSSPRQGSYEQYF. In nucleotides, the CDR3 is TGTACCAGCAGCCCGCGACAGGGGTCCTACGAGCAGTACTTC.

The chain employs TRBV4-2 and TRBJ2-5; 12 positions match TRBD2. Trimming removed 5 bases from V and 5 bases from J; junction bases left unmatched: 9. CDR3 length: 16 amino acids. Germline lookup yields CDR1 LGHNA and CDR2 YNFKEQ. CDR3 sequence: CASSDRLAGEDETQYF. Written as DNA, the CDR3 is TGTGCCAGCAGCGATCGACTAGCGGGAGAGGATGAGACCCAGTACTTC.

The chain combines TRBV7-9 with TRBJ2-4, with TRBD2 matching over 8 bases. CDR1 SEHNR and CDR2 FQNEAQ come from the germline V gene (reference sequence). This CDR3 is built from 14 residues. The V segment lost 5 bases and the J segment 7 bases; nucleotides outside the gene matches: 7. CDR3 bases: TGTGCCAGCAGCAAAAGGACTAGCTCGAACATTCAGTACTTC. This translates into CASSKRTSSNIQYF.

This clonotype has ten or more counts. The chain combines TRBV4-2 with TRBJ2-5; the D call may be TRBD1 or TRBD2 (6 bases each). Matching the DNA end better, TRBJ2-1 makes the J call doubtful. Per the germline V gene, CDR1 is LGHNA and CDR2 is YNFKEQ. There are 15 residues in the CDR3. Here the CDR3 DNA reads TGTGCCAGCAGCCAAGGGGGGGCCCTTTGGGGTGAGCAGTTCTTC. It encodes CASSQGGALWGEQFF.

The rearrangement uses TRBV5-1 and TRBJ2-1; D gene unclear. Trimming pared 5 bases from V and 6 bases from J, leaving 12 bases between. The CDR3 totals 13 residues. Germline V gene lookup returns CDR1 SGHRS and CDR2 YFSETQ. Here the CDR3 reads CASSFYKGNEQFF. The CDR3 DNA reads TGCGCCAGCAGTTTTTATAAGGGCAATGAGCAGTTCTTC. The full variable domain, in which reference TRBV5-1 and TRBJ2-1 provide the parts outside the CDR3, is KAGVTQTPRYLIKTRGQQVTLSCSPISGHRSVSWYQQTPGQGLQFLFEYFSETQRNKGNFPGRFSGRQFSNSRSEMNVSTLELGDSALYLCASSFYKGNEQFFGPGTRLTVL.

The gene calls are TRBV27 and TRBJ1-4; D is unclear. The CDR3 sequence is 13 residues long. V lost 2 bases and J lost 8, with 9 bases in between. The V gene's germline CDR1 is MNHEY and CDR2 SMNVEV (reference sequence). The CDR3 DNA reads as TGTGCCAGCAGTTTAGAGTTGGGGGAAAAACTGTTTTTT. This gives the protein CASSLELGEKLFF.

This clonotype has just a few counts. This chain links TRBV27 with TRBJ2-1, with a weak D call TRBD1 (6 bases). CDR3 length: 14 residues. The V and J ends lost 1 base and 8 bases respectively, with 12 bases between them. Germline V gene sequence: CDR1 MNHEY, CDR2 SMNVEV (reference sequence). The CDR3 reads CASSLFEGVDEQFF. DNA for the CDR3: TGTGCCAGCAGTTTATTTGAGGGGGTGGATGAGCAGTTCTTC.

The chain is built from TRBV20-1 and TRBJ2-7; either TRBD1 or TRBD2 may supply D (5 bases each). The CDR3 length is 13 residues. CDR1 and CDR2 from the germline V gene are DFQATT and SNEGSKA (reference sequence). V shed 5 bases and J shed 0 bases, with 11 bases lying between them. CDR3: CSAPGPTSYEQYF. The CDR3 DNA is TGCAGTGCTCCGGGACCGACCTCCTACGAGCAGTACTTC.

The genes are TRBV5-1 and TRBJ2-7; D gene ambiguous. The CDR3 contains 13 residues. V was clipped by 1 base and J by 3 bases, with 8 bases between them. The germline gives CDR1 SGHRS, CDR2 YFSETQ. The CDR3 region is CASSLTMLYEQYF. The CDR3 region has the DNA TGCGCCAGCAGCTTGACGATGCTCTACGAGCAGTACTTC.

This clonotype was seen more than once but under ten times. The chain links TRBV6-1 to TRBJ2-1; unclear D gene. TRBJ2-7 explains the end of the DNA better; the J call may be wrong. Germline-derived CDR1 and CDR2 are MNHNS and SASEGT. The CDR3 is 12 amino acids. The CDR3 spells CASSDEIYEQYF. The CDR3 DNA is TGTGCCAGCAGTGACGAGATCTACGAGCAGTACTTC.

The CDR3 bases are TGTGCCAGCAGCTTGGGACGGGCGGGCTACACCTTC. This gives the protein CASSLGRAGYTF. The chain couples TRBV5-6 to TRBJ1-2; no firm D call. Germline CDR1 and CDR2: SGHDT and YYEEEE. This CDR3 region has 12 residues. V was pared by 0 bases and J by 8 bases, with 8 bases between.

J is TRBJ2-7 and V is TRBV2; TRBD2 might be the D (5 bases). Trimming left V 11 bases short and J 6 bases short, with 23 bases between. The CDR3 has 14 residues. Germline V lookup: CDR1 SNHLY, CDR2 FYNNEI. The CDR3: CAGSVRLATGEQYF. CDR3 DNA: TGTGCCGGATCCGTACGGCTAGCAACCGGCGAGCAGTACTTC.

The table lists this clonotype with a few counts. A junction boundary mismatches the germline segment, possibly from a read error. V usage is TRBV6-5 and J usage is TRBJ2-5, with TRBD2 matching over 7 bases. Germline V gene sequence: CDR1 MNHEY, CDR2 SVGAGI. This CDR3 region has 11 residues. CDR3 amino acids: CAVGGNYEQHF. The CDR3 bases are TGTGCTGTGGGAGGGAACTACGAGCAGCACTTC.

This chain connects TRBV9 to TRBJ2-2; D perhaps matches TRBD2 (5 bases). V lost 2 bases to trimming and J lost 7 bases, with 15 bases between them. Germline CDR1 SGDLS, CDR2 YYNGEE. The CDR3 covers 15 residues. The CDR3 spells CASSVRAEEVGELFF. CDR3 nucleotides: TGTGCCAGCAGCGTCCGGGCCGAGGAGGTCGGGGAGCTGTTTTTT.

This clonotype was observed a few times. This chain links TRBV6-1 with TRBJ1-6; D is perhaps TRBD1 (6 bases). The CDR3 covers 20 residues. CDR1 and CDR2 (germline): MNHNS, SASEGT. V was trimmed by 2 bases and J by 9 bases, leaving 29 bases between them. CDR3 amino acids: CASSEIIGGRGAVFGSPLHF. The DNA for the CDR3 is TGTGCCAGCAGTGAAATAATTGGGGGGCGAGGGGCGGTGTTCGGTTCACCCCTCCACTTT.